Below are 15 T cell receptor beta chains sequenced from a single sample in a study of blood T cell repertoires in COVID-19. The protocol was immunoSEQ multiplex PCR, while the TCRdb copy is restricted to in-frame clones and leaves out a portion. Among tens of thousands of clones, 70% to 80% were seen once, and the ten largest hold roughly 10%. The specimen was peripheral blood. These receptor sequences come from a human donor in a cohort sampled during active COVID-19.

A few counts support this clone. The CDR3 DNA is TGTGCCAGCAGTGAAACCAACGGACTGGACTATGGCTACACCTTC. Its translation is CASSETNGLDYGYTF. The V and J genes are TRBV6-4 and TRBJ1-2; unclear D gene. Trimming stripped 3 bases from V and 3 bases from J, with 14 bases between. The CDR3 sequence is 15 residues long. Germline-derived CDR1 and CDR2 are MRHNA and SNTAGT.

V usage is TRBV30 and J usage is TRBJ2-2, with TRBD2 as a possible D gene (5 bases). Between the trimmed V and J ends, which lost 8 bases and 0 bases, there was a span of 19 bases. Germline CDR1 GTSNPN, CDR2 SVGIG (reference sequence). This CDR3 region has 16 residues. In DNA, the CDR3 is TGTGCCGGCAGCCAGCCGGCAGCGGCGAACACCGGGGAGCTGTTTTTT. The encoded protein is CAGSQPAAANTGELFF.

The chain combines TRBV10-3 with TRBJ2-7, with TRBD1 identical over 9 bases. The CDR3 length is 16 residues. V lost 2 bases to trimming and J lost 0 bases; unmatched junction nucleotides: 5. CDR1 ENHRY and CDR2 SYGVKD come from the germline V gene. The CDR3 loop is CAISEPGTGNSYEQYF. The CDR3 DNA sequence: TGTGCCATCAGTGAGCCCGGGACAGGGAACTCCTACGAGCAGTACTTC.

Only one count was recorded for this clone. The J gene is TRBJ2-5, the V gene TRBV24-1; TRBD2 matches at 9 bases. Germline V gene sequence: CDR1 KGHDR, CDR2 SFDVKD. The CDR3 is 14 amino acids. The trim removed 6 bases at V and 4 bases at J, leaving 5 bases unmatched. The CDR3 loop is CATSPAGGGETQYF. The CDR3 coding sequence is TGTGCCACCAGTCCGGCGGGAGGGGGAGAGACCCAGTACTTC.

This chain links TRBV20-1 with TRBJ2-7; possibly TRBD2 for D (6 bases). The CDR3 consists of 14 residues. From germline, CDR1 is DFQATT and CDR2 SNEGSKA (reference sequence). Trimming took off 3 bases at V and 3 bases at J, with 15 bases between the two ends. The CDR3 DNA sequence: TGCAGTGCTAGTATCGACGGGAGTCACTACGAGCAGTACTTC. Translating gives CSASIDGSHYEQYF.

The CDR3: CASSFRDRVDSPLHF. In nucleotides, the CDR3 is TGTGCCAGCAGCTTTCGGGACAGGGTAGACTCACCCCTCCACTTT. The genes are TRBV7-9 and TRBJ1-6, with 9 bases fitting TRBD1. The ends lost 3 bases at V and 10 bases at J; junction bases unmatched: 7. From germline, CDR1 is SEHNR and CDR2 FQNEAQ (reference sequence). The CDR3 covers 15 residues.

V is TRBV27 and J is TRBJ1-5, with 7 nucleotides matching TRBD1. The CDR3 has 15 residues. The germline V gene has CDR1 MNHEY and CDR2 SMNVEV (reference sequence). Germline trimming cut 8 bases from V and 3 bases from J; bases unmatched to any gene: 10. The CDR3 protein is CASSPTQGPNQPQHF. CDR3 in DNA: TGTGCCAGCTCGCCGACACAGGGGCCCAATCAGCCCCAGCATTTT.

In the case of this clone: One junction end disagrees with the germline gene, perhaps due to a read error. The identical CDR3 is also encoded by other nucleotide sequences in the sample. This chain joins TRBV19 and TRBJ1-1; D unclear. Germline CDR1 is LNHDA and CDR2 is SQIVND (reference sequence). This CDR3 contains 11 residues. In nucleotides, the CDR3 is TGTGCCAGCAGTACCGGCACTGAAGCTTTCTTT. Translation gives CASSTGTEAFF. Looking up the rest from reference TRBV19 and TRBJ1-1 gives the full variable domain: DGGITQSPKYLFRKEGQNVTLSCEQNLNHDAMYWYRQDPGQGLRLIYYSQIVNDFQKGDIAEGYSVSREKKESFPLTVTSAQKNPTAFYLCASSTGTEAFFGQGTRLTVV.

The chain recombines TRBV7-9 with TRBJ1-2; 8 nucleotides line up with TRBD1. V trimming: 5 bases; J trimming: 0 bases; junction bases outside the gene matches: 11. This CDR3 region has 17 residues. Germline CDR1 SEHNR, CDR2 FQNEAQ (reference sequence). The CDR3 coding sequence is TGTGCCAGCAGCAGCCGGGACAGGCTCACACCTAACTATGGCTACACCTTC. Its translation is CASSSRDRLTPNYGYTF.

For the CDR3, the DNA is TGTGCCAGCAGCTACGGGACTAGCGCCTCCTACGAGCAGTACTTC. Translation: CASSYGTSASYEQYF. This chain joins TRBV5-4 and TRBJ2-7, with 10 bases aligning to TRBD2. The CDR3 is 15 amino acids. From germline, CDR1 is SGHNT and CDR2 YYREEE (reference sequence). Trimming removed 3 bases from V and 0 bases from J; junction bases left unmatched: 3.

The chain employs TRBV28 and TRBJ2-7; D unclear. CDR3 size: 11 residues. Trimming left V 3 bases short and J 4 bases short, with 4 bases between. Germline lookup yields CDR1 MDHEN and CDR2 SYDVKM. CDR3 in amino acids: CASSFLYEQYF. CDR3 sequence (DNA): TGTGCCAGCAGTTTCCTGTACGAGCAGTACTTC.

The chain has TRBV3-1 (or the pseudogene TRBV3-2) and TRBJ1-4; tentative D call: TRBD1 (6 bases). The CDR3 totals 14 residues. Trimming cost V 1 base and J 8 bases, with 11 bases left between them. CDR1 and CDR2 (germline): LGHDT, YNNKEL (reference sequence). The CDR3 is CASSQARGREKLFF. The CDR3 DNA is TGTGCCAGCAGCCAAGCCAGGGGTAGGGAAAAACTGTTTTTT.

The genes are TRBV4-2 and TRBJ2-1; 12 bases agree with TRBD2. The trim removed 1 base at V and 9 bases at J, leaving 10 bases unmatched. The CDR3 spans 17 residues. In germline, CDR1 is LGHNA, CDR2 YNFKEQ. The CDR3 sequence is CASSQVGTSGRSGEQFF. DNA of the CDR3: TGTGCCAGCAGCCAAGTGGGAACTAGCGGGAGGAGCGGTGAGCAGTTCTTC.

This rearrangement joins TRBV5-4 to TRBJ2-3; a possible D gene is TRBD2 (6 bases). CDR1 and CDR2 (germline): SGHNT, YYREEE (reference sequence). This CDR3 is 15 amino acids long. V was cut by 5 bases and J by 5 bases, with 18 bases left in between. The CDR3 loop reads CASRDGLNGGDTQYF. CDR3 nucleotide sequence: TGTGCCAGCAGGGATGGACTAAATGGAGGAGATACGCAGTATTTT.

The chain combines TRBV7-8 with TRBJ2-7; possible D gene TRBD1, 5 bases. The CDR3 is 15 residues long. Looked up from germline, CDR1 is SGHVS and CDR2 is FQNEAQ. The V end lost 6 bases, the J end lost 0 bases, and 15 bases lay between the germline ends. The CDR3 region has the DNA TGTGCCAGCAGATTTTCCACAGGTATCTCCTACGAGCAGTACTTC. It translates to CASRFSTGISYEQYF.